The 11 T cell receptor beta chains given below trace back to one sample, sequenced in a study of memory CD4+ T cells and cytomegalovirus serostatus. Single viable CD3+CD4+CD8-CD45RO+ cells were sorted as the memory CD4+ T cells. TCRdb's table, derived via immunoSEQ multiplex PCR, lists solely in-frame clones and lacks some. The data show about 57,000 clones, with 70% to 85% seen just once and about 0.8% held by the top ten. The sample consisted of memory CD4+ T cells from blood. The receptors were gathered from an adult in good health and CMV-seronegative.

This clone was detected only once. The CDR3 coding sequence is TGTGCCAGCAGCTTGGGGGACAGGGGGCTGTCCTACAATGAGCAGTTCTTC. Its translation: CASSLGDRGLSYNEQFF. The chain is built from TRBV5-6 and TRBJ2-1, with 12 bases identical to TRBD1. CDR1 is SGHDT and CDR2 is YYEEEE in the germline V gene. Unmatched junction bases numbered 2, after V lost 0 bases and J lost 1 base. CDR3 length equals 17 residues. Using reference TRBV5-6 and TRBJ2-1 for the parts outside the CDR3, the full variable domain is DAGVTQSPTHLIKTRGQQVTLRCSPKSGHDTVSWYQQALGQGPQFIFQYYEEEERQRGNFPDRFSGHQFPNYSSELNVNALLLGDSALYLCASSLGDRGLSYNEQFFGPGTRLTVL.

For the CDR3, the DNA is TGTGCCAGCAACCGGGGGGTCGGGGAGCTGTTTTTT. It specifies CASNRGVGELFF. This chain joins TRBV7-2 and TRBJ2-2, with 7 positions matching TRBD2. Germline-derived CDR1 and CDR2 are SGHTA and FQGNSA. The V gene end was trimmed by 7 bases and the J gene end by 7 bases; junction bases not matched to a gene: 3. The CDR3 consists of 12 residues.

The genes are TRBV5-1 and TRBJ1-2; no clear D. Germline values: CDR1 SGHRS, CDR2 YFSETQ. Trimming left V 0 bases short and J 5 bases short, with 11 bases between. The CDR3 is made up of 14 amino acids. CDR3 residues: CASSLEMAFYGYTF. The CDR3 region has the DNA TGCGCCAGCAGCTTGGAAATGGCCTTTTATGGCTACACCTTC.

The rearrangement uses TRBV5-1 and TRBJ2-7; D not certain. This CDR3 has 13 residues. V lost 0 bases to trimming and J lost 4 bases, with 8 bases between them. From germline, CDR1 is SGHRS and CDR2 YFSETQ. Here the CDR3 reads CASSLDRVYEQYF. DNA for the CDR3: TGCGCCAGCAGCTTGGACCGGGTATACGAGCAGTACTTC.

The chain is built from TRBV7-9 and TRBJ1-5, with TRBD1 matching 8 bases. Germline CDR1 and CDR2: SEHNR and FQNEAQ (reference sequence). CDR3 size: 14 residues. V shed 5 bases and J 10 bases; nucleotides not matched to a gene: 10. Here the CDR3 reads CASSPDRGRGPQHF. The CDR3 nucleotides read TGTGCCAGCAGCCCTGACAGGGGTCGGGGACCCCAGCATTTT.

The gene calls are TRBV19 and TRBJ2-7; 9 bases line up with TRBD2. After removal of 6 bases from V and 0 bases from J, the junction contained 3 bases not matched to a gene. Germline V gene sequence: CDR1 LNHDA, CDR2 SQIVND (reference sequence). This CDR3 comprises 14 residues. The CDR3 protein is CASSRLADSYEQYF. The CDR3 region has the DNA TGTGCCAGTAGCCGACTAGCGGACTCCTACGAGCAGTACTTC.

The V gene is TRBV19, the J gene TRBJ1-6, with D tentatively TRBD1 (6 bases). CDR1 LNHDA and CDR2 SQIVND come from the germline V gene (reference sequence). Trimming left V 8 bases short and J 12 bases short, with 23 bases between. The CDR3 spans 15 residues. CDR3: CASQAPDLQGGPLHF. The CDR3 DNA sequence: TGTGCCAGTCAAGCCCCCGATCTACAGGGCGGACCCCTCCACTTT.

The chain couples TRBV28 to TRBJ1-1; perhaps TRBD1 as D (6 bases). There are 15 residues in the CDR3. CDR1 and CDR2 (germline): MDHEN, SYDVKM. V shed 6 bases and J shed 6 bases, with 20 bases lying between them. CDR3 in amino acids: CASRKGDTTQAEAFF. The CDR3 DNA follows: TGTGCCAGCAGGAAGGGGGACACTACTCAGGCTGAAGCTTTCTTT.

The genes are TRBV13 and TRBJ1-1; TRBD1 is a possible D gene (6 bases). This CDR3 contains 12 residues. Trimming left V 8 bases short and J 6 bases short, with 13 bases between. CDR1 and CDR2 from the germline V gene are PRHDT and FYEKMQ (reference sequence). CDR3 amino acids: CASHRDGPEAFF. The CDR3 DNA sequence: TGTGCCAGCCACAGGGACGGGCCTGAAGCTTTCTTT. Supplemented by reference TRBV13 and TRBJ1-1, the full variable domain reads AAGVIQSPRHLIKEKRETATLKCYPIPRHDTVYWYQQGPGQDPQFLISFYEKMQSDKGSIPDRFSAQQFSDYHSELNMSSLELGDSALYFCASHRDGPEAFFGQGTRLTVV.

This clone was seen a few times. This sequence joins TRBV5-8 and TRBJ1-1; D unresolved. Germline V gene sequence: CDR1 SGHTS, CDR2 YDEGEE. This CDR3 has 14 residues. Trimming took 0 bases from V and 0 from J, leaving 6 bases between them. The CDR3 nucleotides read TGTGCCAGCAGCTTGGAACACCTGAACACTGAAGCTTTCTTT. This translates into CASSLEHLNTEAFF.

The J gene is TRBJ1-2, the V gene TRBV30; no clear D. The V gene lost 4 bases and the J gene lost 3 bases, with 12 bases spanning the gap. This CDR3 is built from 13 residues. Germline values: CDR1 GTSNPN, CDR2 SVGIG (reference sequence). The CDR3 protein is CAWNLGGHYGYTF. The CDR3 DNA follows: TGTGCCTGGAATTTGGGAGGGCACTATGGCTACACCTTC.